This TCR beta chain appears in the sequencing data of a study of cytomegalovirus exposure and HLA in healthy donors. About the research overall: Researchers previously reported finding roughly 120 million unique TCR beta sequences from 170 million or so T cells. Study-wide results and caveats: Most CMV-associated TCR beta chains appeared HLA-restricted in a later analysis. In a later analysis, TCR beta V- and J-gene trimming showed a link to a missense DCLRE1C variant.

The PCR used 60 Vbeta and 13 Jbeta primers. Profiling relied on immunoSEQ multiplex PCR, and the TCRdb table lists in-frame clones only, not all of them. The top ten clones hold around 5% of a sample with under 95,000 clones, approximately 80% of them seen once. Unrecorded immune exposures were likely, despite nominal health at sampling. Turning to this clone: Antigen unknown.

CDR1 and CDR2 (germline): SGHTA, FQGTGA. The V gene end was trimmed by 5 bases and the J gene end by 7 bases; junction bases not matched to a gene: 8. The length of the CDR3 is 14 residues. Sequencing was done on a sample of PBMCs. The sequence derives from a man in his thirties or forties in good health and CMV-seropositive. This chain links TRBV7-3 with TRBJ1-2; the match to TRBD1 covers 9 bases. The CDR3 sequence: CASSIPGDRAGYTF. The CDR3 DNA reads TGTGCCAGCAGCATCCCTGGGGACAGGGCTGGCTACACCTTC.